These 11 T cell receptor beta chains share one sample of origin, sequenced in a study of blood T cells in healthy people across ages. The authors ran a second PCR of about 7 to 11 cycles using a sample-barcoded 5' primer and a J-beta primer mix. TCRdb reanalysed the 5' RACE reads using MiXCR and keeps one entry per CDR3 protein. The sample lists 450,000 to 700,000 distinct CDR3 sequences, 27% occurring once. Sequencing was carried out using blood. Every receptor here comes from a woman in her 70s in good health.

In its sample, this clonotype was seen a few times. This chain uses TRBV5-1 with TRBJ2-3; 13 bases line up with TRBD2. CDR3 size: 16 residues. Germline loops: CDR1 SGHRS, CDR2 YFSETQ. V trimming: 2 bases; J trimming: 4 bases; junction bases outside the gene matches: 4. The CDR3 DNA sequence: TGCGCCAGCAGCTTCCTGGGACTAGCGGGGCCAGATACGCAGTATTTT. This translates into CASSFLGLAGPDTQYF.

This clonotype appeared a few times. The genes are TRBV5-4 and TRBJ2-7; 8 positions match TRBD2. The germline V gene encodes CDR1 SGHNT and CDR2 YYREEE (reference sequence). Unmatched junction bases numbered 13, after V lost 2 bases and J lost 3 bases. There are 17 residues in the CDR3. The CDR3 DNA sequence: TGTGCCAGCAGCTTAGGACCTAGCCTGCGGGGGGTCTACGAGCAGTACTTC. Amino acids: CASSLGPSLRGVYEQYF.

In nucleotides, the CDR3 is TGTGCCAGCAGTGAGACGAGACGGTTCTATGGCTACACCTTC. This codes for CASSETRRFYGYTF. This chain joins TRBV6-1 and TRBJ1-2; D not resolved. There are 14 residues in the CDR3. Trimming removed 3 bases at V and 4 bases at J, with 12 bases between. CDR1 MNHNS and CDR2 SASEGT come from the germline V gene.

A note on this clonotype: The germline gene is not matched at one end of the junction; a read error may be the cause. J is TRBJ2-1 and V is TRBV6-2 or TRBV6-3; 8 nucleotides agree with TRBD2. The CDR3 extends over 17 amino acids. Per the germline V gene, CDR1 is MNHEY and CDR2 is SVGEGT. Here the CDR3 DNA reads TGTGCCAGCACCTCCGCCGCGGGGGGAAGCTCCTACAGTGAGCAGTTCTTC. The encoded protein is CASTSAAGGSSYSEQFF.

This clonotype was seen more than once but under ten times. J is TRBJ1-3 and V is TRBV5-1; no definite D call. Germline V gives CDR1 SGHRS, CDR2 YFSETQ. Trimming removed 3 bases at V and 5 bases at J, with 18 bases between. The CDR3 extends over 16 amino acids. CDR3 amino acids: CASSWAQYLERNTIYF. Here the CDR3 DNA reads TGCGCCAGCAGCTGGGCCCAGTACCTAGAGCGAAACACCATATATTTT. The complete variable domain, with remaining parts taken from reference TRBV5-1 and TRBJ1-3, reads KAGVTQTPRYLIKTRGQQVTLSCSPISGHRSVSWYQQTPGQGLQFLFEYFSETQRNKGNFPGRFSGRQFSNSRSEMNVSTLELGDSALYLCASSWAQYLERNTIYFGEGSWLTVV.

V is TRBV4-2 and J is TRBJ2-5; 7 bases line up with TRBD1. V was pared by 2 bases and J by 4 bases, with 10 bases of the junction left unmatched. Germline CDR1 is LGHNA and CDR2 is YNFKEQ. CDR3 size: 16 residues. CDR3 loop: CASSQLSGTEIETQYF. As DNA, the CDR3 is TGTGCCAGCAGCCAATTATCCGGGACAGAAATAGAGACCCAGTACTTC.

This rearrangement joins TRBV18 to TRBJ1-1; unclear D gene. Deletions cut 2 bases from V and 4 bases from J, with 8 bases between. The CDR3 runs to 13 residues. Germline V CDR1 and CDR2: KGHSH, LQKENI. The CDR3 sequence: CASSPSLITEAFF. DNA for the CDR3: TGTGCCAGCTCACCAAGTTTGATCACTGAAGCTTTCTTT.

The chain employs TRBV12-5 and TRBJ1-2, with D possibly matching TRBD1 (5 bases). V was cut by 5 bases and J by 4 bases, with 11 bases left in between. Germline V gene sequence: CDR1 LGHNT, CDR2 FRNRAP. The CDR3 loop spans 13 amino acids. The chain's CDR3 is CASGQGGGYGYTF. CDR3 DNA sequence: TGTGCTAGTGGTCAGGGCGGGGGCTATGGCTACACCTTC.

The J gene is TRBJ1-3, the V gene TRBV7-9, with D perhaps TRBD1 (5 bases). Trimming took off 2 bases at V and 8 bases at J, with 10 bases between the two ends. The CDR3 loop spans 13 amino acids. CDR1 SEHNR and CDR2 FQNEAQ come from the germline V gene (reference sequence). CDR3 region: CASSLHSRDTIYF. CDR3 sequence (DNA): TGTGCCAGCAGCTTACACTCCAGGGACACCATATATTTT. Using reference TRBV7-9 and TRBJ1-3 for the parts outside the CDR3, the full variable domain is DTGVSQNPRHKITKRGQNVTFRCDPISEHNRLYWYRQTLGQGPEFLTYFQNEAQLEKSRLLSDRFSAERPKGSFSTLEIQRTEQGDSAMYLCASSLHSRDTIYFGEGSWLTVV.

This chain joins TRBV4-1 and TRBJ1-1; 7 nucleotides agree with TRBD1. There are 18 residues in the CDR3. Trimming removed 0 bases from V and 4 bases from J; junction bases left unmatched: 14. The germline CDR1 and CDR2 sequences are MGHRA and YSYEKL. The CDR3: CASSQDPLLNRGVTEAFF. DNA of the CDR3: TGCGCCAGCAGCCAAGATCCCTTATTGAACAGGGGAGTCACTGAAGCTTTCTTT.

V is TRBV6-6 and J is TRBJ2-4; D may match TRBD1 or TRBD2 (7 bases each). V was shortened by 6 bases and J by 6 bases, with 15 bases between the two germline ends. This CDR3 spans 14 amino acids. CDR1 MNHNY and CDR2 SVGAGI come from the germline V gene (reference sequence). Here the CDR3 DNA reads TGTGCCAGCAGCCCAGGGGGGGGCGCAAACATTCAGTACTTC. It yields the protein CASSPGGGANIQYF.